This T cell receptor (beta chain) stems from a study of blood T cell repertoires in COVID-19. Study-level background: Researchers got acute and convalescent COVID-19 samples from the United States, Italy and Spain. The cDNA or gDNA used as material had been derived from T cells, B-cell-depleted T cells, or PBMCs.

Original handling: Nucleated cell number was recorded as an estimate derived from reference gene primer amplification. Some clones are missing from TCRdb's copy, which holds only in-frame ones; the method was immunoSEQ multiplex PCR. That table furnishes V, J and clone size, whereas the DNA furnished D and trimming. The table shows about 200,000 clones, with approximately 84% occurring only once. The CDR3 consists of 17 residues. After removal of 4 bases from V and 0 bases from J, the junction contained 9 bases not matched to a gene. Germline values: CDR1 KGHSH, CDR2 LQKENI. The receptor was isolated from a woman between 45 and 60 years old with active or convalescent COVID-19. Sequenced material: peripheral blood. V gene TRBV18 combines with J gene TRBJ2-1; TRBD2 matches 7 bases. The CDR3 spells CASSLTLAGSSYNEQFF. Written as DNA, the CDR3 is TGTGCCAGCTCACTGACGTTAGCGGGTAGCTCCTACAATGAGCAGTTCTTC. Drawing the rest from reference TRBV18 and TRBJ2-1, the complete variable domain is NAGVMQNPRHLVRRRGQEARLRCSPMKGHSHVYWYRQLPEEGLKFMVYLQKENIIDESGMPKERFSAEFPKEGPSILRIQQVVRGDSAAYFCASSLTLAGSSYNEQFFGPGTRLTVL.